This T cell receptor (beta chain) is from a study of T cells in Graves' hyperthyroidism and ophthalmopathy. This CDR3 is built from 16 residues. Per the germline V gene, CDR1 is MNHEY and CDR2 is SVGEGT. This clonotype was detected only a few times. Its ends do not fully match the called genes, so a read error is possible. Template material for amplifying TCR beta CDR3 regions consisted of RNA transcripts. Using the HTBI primer set, a first-round RT-PCR was run on the TCR CDR3. TCRdb ran MiXCR on the multiplex PCR reads and lists one entry per CDR3 protein. The repertoire consists of about 480,000 distinct CDR3 sequences, with approximately 14% occurring once and the leading ten covering roughly 17%.

Specimen: blood. This chain joins TRBV6-2 or TRBV6-3 and TRBJ1-5, with D perhaps TRBD1 (6 bases). This clonotype was obtained from a woman between 18 and 30 years old with Graves' hyperthyroidism. CDR3 sequence: CACRGVEGGWNQPQHF. CDR3 in DNA: TGTGCCTGCAGAGGGGTCGAAGGGGGATGGAATCAGCCCCAGCATTTT.